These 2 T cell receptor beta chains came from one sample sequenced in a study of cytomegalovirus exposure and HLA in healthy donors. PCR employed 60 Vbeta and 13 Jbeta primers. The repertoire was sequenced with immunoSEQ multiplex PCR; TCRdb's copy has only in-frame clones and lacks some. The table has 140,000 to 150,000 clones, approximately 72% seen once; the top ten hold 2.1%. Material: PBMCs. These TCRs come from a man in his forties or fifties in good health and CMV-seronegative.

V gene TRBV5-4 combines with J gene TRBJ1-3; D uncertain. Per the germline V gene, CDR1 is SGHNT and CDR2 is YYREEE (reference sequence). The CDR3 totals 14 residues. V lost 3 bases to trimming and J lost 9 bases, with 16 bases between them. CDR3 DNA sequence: TGTGCCAGCAGCTCGGACCGACGCCGGGGCACCATATATTTT. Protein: CASSSDRRRGTIYF. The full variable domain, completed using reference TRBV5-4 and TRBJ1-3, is ETGVTQSPTHLIKTRGQQVTLRCSSQSGHNTVSWYQQALGQGPQFIFQYYREEENGRGNFPPRFSGLQFPNYSSELNVNALELDDSALYLCASSSDRRRGTIYFGEGSWLTVV.

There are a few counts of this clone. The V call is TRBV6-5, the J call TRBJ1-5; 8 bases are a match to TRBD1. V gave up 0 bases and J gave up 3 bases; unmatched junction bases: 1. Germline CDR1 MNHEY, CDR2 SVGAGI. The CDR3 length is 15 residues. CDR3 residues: CASSYSGQVNQPQHF. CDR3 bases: TGTGCCAGCAGTTACTCGGGACAGGTCAATCAGCCCCAGCATTTT.